The clone carrying this TCR beta chain occurred once. The target antigen is unknown. This record comes from a study of shared clonotypes between healthy human individuals. General study points: It was the few donors that limited the genetic and exposure-history diversity represented.

Here immunoSEQ multiplex PCR was the method, and the copy in TCRdb shows in-frame clones only, minus some. The table has 500,000 to 650,000 clones, around 80% seen once. This clonotype was sampled from a woman in her 40s in good health. Some clones in this sample may be carry-over from other donors' samples. Sequenced sample: PBMCs.

The CDR3 is CASSIRQETGELFF. The CDR3, as DNA: TGTGCCAGTAGTATCCGTCAGGAGACCGGGGAGCTGTTTTTT. The V gene is TRBV19, the J gene TRBJ2-2; D call uncertain. This CDR3 has 14 amino acids. In germline, CDR1 is LNHDA, CDR2 SQIVND (reference sequence). The V end lost 3 bases, the J end lost 5 bases, and 10 bases lay between the germline ends.